A selection of T cell receptor beta chains follows, all from one sample in a study of response to subunit inactivated influenza vaccine. TCRdb re-analysed the RT-PCR reads in MiXCR, keeping a single row per CDR3 protein. Among about 540,000 distinct CDR3 sequences listed, approximately 20% were seen once. The same sample was also used in a study of T cells expressing NK-cell markers.

The material was CD4+ T cells sorted from PBMCs, obtained roughly 12 days after vaccination. The receptors stem from a man aged 50 to 59 who received an inactivated influenza vaccine. The CDR3 runs from the conserved cysteine through the conserved F or W. The order of the fields is D gene, V gene, J gene, clone size, CDR3 protein, CDR3 DNA. The D gene is left open where the match is weak. Size is stated for part of the rows, as once, few or many counts, or as a class when the clone is expanded.

NA,TRBV29-1,TRBJ1-1,NA,CSVERVPTEAFF,TGCAGCGTTGAAAGGGTACCAACTGAAGCTTTCTTT
TRBD1,TRBV6-5,TRBJ1-3,NA,CASSYSRDRGNTIYF,TGTGCCAGCAGTTACTCTAGGGACAGAGGAAACACCATATATTTT
TRBD1,TRBV11-2,TRBJ2-1,few,CASSPTGGALSEQFF,TGTGCCAGCAGCCCCACAGGGGGCGCTTTATCTGAGCAGTTCTTC
TRBD1,TRBV10-3,TRBJ2-1,few,CAMGGTGVYNEQFF,TGTGCCATGGGCGGGACAGGGGTATACAATGAGCAGTTCTTC
NA,TRBV12-3/TRBV12-4,TRBJ2-3,few,CASSFRTHTDTQYF,TGTGCCAGCAGTTTTAGGACGCACACAGATACGCAGTATTTT
TRBD2,TRBV28,TRBJ2-1,few,CASGGAGVSYNEQFF,TGTGCCAGCGGTGGAGCGGGAGTTTCCTACAATGAGCAGTTCTTC
NA,TRBV19,TRBJ1-1,NA,CASSIDLGVGTEAFF,TGTGCCAGTAGTATAGATCTTGGCGTGGGGACTGAAGCTTTCTTT
TRBD1,TRBV6-1,TRBJ1-6,few,CASRPGQNNSPLHF,TGTGCCAGCAGACCGGGACAGAATAATTCACCCCTCCACTTT
NA,TRBV9,TRBJ1-5,NA,CASSVDSGGNQPQHF,TGTGCCAGCAGCGTAGATTCCGGGGGCAATCAGCCCCAGCATTTT
TRBD2,TRBV7-2,TRBJ2-3,NA,CASSLRGGAKDTQYF,TGTGCCAGCAGCTTACGCGGGGGGGCAAAAGATACGCAGTATTTT
NA,TRBV3-1,TRBJ2-7,NA,CASSQNVAYYEQYF,TGTGCCAGCAGCCAAAACGTGGCCTACTACGAGCAGTACTTC
NA,TRBV7-9,TRBJ1-5,few,CASSKGTNQPQHF,TGTGCCAGCAGCAAAGGGACAAATCAGCCCCAGCATTTT
TRBD1,TRBV11-2,TRBJ2-1,few,CASRAGTGDYNEQFF,TGTGCCAGCAGAGCCGGGACAGGGGACTACAATGAGCAGTTCTTC
TRBD1,TRBV9,TRBJ2-5,NA,CASNPGQSAETQYF,TGTGCCAGCAATCCGGGACAGTCCGCTGAGACCCAGTACTTC
NA,TRBV5-5,TRBJ2-6,NA,CASSQDGGANVLTF,TGTGCCAGCAGCCAGGATGGAGGGGCCAACGTCCTGACTTTC
NA,TRBV7-8,TRBJ2-3,NA,CASTHRSARGTDTQYF,TGTGCCAGCACCCATCGTAGCGCGCGAGGCACAGATACGCAGTATTTT
TRBD1,TRBV6-1,TRBJ1-1,few,CASKDRGANTEAFF,TGTGCCAGCAAGGACAGGGGCGCGAACACTGAAGCTTTCTTT
TRBD2,TRBV7-3,TRBJ2-2,NA,CASSPKRGGLYTGELFF,TGTGCCAGCAGCCCCAAACGGGGAGGGTTGTACACCGGGGAGCTGTTTTTT
NA,TRBV28,TRBJ1-5,few,CASNGPGIGNQPQHF,TGTGCCAGCAACGGCCCGGGGATCGGCAATCAGCCCCAGCATTTT
TRBD2,TRBV7-9,TRBJ2-2,NA,CASSRTSGGELFF,TGTGCCAGCAGCCGGACTAGCGGCGGGGAGCTGTTTTTT
NA,TRBV12-3/TRBV12-4,TRBJ2-5,few,CASSLTNRGTQYF,TGTGCCAGCAGTTTAACAAATAGGGGGACCCAGTACTTC
NA,TRBV12-3/TRBV12-4,TRBJ2-5,NA,CASSLARKGQETQYF,TGTGCCAGCAGTTTAGCGAGGAAGGGTCAAGAGACCCAGTACTTC
NA,TRBV29-1,TRBJ1-1,few,CSVRSTVNTEAFF,TGCAGCGTTCGATCGACAGTGAACACTGAAGCTTTCTTT
TRBD1,TRBV7-9,TRBJ2-1,NA,CASSPPGQGRYNEQFF,TGTGCCAGCAGCCCGCCCGGACAGGGGCGGTACAATGAGCAGTTCTTC
TRBD1,TRBV4-3,TRBJ2-7,few,CASSLKADRVGEQSF,TGCGCCAGCAGCCTTAAAGCCGACAGGGTGGGCGAGCAGTCCTTC
TRBD2,TRBV10-3,TRBJ2-1,few,CAISLGLAGRNEQFF,TGTGCCATCAGTCTAGGGCTAGCGGGAAGGAATGAGCAGTTCTTC
NA,TRBV4-1,TRBJ1-5,NA,CASSQDGSFQPQHF,TGCGCCAGCAGCCAAGATGGGTCTTTTCAGCCCCAGCATTTT
TRBD2,TRBV27,TRBJ2-1,NA,CASSRGVAGGIYNEQFF,TGTGCCAGCAGTCGAGGGGTGGCGGGGGGGATCTACAATGAGCAGTTCTTC
TRBD1,TRBV5-1,TRBJ2-3,NA,CASSFRQGADTQYF,TGCGCCAGCAGCTTCAGACAGGGGGCAGATACGCAGTATTTT
NA,TRBV7-2,TRBJ2-2,NA,CASSLDGRQYTGELFF,TGTGCCAGCAGCTTAGATGGGAGGCAGTACACCGGGGAGCTGTTTTTT
NA,TRBV5-6,TRBJ1-2,few,CASTPTSGNGYTF,TGTGCCAGCACCCCGACCTCAGGGAATGGCTACACCTTC
TRBD1,TRBV7-8,TRBJ1-5,NA,CASSLEGRTGISNQPQHF,TGTGCCAGCAGCTTAGAAGGAAGGACAGGGATAAGCAATCAGCCCCAGCATTTT
NA,TRBV5-6,TRBJ2-7,NA,CASSDESGTLTYEQYF,TGTGCCAGCAGCGACGAATCCGGGACATTAACCTACGAGCAGTACTTC
NA,TRBV20-1,TRBJ1-4,few,CSAITTTNEKLFF,TGCAGTGCTATCACCACAACTAATGAAAAACTGTTTTTT
NA,TRBV7-8,TRBJ2-2,NA,CASSLEPGNTGELFF,TGTGCCAGCAGCTTAGAGCCAGGGAACACCGGGGAGCTGTTTTTT
TRBD1,TRBV7-8,TRBJ1-5,NA,CASSLEGTGRFSNQPQHF,TGTGCCAGCAGTCTCGAGGGGACAGGGAGATTTAGCAATCAGCCCCAGCATTTT
NA,TRBV5-1,TRBJ2-3,NA,CASSLEGGGYQDTQYF,TGCGCCAGCAGCTTGGAGGGGGGCGGTTATCAAGATACGCAGTATTTT
TRBD2,TRBV5-1,TRBJ2-1,NA,CASSPSGIEQFF,TGCGCCAGCAGCCCTAGCGGGATTGAGCAGTTCTTC
NA,TRBV7-2,TRBJ2-3,few,CASTRMGTQYF,TGTGCCAGCACCCGCATGGGCACGCAGTATTTT
TRBD2,TRBV29-1,TRBJ2-1,many,CSVEFTSGSREQFF,TGCAGCGTTGAGTTTACTAGCGGGAGTAGAGAGCAGTTCTTC
NA,TRBV5-1,TRBJ1-1,NA,CASSPRTGGDTEAFF,TGCGCCAGCAGCCCCCGGACGGGGGGGGACACTGAAGCTTTCTTT
NA,TRBV5-1,TRBJ2-7,few,CASSPEQAAYEQYF,TGCGCCAGCAGCCCGGAACAGGCTGCCTACGAGCAGTACTTC
NA,TRBV5-1,TRBJ2-3,few,CASSSVREPTDTQYF,TGCGCCAGCAGCAGTGTGCGGGAACCCACAGATACGCAGTATTTT
NA,TRBV12-3/TRBV12-4,TRBJ2-3,NA,CASSLGEADTQYF,TGTGCCAGCAGTTTGGGTGAGGCTGATACGCAGTATTTT